This T cell receptor (beta chain) was retrieved from a study of shared clonotypes between healthy human individuals. Assay execution proceeded at the deep level. Sequencing was performed with immunoSEQ multiplex PCR; in TCRdb, only in-frame clones are kept and a portion is missing. The table has under 1,900,000 clones, 98% seen once; the top ten hold 0.36%. This CDR3 has 15 residues. CDR1 and CDR2 (germline): MNHNY, SVGAGI (reference sequence). The junction had 4 bases not matched to a gene; V was cut back by 4 bases and J by 4 bases. The sequenced sample consisted of naive CD4+ T cells sorted from blood. The sample's subset: CD45RA+ positively selected. The chain links TRBV6-6 to TRBJ1-5, with 10 positions matching TRBD1. The clonotype comes from a man aged 30 to 39 in good health. In DNA form, the CDR3 reads TGTGCCAGCAGTTCGGGGACAGGGGTGAATCAGCCCCAGCATTTT. This encodes CASSSGTGVNQPQHF.